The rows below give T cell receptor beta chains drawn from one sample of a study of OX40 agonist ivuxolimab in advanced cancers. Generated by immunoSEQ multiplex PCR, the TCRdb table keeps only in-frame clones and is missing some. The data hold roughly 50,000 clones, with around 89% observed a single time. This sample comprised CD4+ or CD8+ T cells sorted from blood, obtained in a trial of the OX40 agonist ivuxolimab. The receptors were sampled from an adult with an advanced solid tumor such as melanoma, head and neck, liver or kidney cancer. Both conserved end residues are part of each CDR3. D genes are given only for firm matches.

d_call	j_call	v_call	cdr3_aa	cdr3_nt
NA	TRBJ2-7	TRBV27	CASSFGQGIGEQYF	TGTGCCAGCAGTTTCGGGCAGGGTATCGGGGAGCAGTACTTC
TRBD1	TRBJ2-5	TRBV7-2	CASSIGTASFETQYF	TGTGCCAGCAGCATAGGGACAGCAAGTTTCGAGACCCAGTACTTC
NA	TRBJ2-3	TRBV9	CASSVGTDTQYF	TGTGCCAGCAGCGTAGGGACAGATACGCAGTATTTT
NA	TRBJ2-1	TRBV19	CASSIWNEQFF	TGTGCCAGTAGTATTTGGAATGAGCAGTTCTTC
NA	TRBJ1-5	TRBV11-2	CASSLGVNQPQHF	TGTGCCAGCAGCTTAGGAGTTAATCAGCCCCAGCATTTT
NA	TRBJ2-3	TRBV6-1	CASSEIMAGLTDTQYF	TGTGCCAGCAGTGAAATCATGGCGGGGCTCACAGATACGCAGTATTTT
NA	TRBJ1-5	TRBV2	CASSDLGGAQPQHF	TGTGCCAGCAGTGATTTGGGGGGGGCTCAGCCCCAGCATTTT
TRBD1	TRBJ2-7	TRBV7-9	CASSETGSYEQYF	TGTGCCAGCAGCGAGACAGGGTCCTACGAGCAGTACTTC
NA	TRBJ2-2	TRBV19	CASSIGGRGHGELFF	TGTGCCAGTAGTATAGGGGGGAGAGGGCACGGGGAGCTGTTTTTT
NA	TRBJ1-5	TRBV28	CASSSDSPWGTQHF	TGTGCCAGCAGTTCGGACAGTCCTTGGGGGACCCAGCATTTT
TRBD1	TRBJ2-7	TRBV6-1	CASSATTGWVYEQYF	TGTGCCAGCAGTGCAACGACAGGGTGGGTCTACGAGCAGTACTTC
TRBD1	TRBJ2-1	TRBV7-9	CASSLGTDRGRQFF	TGTGCCAGCAGCTTAGGCACCGACAGGGGGCGACAGTTCTTC
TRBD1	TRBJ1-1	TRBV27	CASSFQGGSEAFF	TGTGCCAGCAGTTTTCAGGGGGGGAGTGAAGCTTTCTTT
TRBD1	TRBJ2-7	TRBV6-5	CASGGPGQSYEQYF	TGTGCCAGCGGGGGTCCGGGACAGTCCTACGAGCAGTACTTC
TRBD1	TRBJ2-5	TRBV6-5	CASSPTKYRDREEYF	TGTGCCAGCAGTCCTACCAAGTACAGGGACAGGGAAGAGTACTTC
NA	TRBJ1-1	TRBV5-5	CASSLVSGDTEAFF	TGTGCCAGCAGCTTGGTGTCTGGGGACACTGAAGCTTTCTTT
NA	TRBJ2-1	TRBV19	CASSIGTYNEQFF	TGTGCCAGTAGTATAGGTACCTATAATGAGCAGTTCTTC
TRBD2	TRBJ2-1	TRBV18	CASSPAAGALAGVSYNEQFF	TGTGCCAGCTCACCCGCGGCAGGGGCGCTAGCGGGGGTCTCCTACAATGAGCAGTTCTTC
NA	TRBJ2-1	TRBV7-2	CASSLVRLASSNEQFF	TGTGCCAGCAGCTTAGTAAGGTTAGCCAGTAGCAATGAGCAGTTCTTC
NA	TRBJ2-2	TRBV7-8	CASIERLPNTGELFF	TGTGCCAGCATCGAGAGACTCCCGAACACCGGGGAGCTGTTTTTT
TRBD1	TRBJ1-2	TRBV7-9	CASSDTGQLNYGYTF	TGTGCCAGCAGCGACACGGGACAGCTTAACTATGGCTACACCTTC
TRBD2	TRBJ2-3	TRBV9	CASSSGLAGITDTQYF	TGTGCCAGCAGCTCAGGACTAGCGGGAATCACAGATACGCAGTATTTT
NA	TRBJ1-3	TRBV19	CATLGLGNTIYF	TGTGCCACACTTGGGCTTGGAAACACCATATATTTT
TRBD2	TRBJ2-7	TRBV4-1	CASSQGGAGGMYEQYF	TGCGCCAGCAGCCAAGGGGGCGCGGGAGGAATGTACGAGCAGTACTTC
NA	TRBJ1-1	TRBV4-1	CASSQGQGWGTEAFF	TGCGCCAGCAGCCAGGGGCAGGGTTGGGGCACTGAAGCTTTCTTT
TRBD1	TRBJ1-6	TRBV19	CASSGQGGNSPLHF	TGTGCCAGTAGTGGACAGGGTGGTAATTCACCCCTCCACTTT
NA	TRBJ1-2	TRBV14	CASSQDFGANYGYTF	TGTGCCAGCAGCCAAGATTTCGGGGCTAACTATGGCTACACCTTC
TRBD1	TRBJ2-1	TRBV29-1	CSVDIQGNLF	TGCAGCGTTGATATACAGGGGAATCTCTTC
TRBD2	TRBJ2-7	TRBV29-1	CSVETARGGYEQYF	TGCAGCGTTGAGACGGCACGGGGGGGGTACGAGCAGTACTTC
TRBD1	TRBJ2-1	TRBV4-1	CASSQDWSGGYNEQFF	TGCGCCAGCAGCCAAGATTGGTCAGGGGGATACAATGAGCAGTTCTTC